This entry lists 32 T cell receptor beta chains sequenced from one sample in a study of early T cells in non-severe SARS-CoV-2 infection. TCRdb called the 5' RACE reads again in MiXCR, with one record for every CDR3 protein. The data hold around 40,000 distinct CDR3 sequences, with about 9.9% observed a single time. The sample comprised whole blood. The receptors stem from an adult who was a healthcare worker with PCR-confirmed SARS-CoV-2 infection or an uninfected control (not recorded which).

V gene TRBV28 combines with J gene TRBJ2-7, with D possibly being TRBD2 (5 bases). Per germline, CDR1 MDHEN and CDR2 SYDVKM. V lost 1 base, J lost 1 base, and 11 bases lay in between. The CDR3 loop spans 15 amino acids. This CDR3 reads CASSLSPGRSYEQYF. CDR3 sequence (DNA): TGTGCCAGCAGTTTATCTCCGGGAAGGTCCTACGAGCAGTACTTC.

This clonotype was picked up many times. The CDR3 is CASSFSQGRTYNEQFF. The DNA of the CDR3 is TGTGCCAGCAGCTTTAGTCAGGGAAGGACCTACAATGAGCAGTTCTTC. V gene TRBV11-2 combines with J gene TRBJ2-1, with a weak D call TRBD1 (5 bases). CDR1 and CDR2 from the germline V gene are SGHAT and FQNNGV. The ends were cut back, 3 bases at V and 2 bases at J, with 14 bases in the middle. The CDR3 contains 16 residues.

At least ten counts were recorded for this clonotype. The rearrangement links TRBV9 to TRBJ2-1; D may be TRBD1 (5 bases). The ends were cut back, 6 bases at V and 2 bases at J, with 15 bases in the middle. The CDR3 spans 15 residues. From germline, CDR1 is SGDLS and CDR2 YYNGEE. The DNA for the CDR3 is TGTGCCAGCACCCTCGACAGCCAACCCTACAATGAGCAGTTCTTC. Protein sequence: CASTLDSQPYNEQFF.

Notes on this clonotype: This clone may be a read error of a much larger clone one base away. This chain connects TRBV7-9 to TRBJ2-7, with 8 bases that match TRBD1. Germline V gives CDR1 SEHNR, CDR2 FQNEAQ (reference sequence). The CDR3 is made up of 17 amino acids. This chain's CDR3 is CGSSPRQGMGWEDEQYF. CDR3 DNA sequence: TGTGGCAGCAGCCCTCGACAGGGGATGGGTTGGGAGGACGAGCAGTACTTC.

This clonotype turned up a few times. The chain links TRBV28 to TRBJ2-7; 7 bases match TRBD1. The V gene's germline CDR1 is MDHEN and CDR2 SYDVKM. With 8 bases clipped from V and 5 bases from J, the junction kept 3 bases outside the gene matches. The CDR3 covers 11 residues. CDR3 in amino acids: CASEGANEQYF. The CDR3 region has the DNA TGTGCCAGCGAGGGGGCCAACGAGCAGTACTTC.

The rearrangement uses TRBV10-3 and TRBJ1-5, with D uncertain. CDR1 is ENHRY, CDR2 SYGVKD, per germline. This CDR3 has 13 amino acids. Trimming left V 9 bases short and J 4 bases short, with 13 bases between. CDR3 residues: CAINKEQNQPQHF. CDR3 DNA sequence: TGTGCCATAAATAAAGAACAAAATCAGCCCCAGCATTTT.

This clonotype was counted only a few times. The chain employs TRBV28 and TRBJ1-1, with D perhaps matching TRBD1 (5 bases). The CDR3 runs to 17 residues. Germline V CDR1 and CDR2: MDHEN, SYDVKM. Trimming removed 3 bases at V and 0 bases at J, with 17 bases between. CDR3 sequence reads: CASSFSKTEALNTEAFF. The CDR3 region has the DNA TGTGCCAGCAGTTTTTCGAAGACAGAAGCCTTGAACACTGAAGCTTTCTTT.

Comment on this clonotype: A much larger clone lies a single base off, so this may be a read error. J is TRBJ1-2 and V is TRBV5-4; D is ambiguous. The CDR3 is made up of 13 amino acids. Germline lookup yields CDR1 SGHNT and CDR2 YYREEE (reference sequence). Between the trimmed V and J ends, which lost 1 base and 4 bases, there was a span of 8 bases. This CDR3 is CASSLPTAYGYTF. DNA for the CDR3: TGTGCCAGCAGCTTGCCTACAGCCTATGGCTACACCTTC.

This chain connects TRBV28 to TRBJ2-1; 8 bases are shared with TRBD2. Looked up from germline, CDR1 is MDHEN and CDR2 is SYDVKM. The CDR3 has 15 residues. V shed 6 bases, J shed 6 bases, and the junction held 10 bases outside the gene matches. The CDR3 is CASSSGTRTANEQFF. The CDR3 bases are TGTGCCAGCAGCTCCGGGACTAGAACCGCCAATGAGCAGTTCTTC. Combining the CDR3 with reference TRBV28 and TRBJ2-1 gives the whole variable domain DVKVTQSSRYLVKRTGEKVFLECVQDMDHENMFWYRQDPGLGLRLIYFSYDVKMKEKGDIPEGYSVSREKKERFSLILESASTNQTSMYLCASSSGTRTANEQFFGPGTRLTVL.

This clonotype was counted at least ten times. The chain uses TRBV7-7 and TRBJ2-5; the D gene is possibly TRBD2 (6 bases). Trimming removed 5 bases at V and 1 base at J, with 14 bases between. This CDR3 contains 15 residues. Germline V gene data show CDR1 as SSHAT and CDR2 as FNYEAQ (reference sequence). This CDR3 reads CASSHIGTSQETQYF. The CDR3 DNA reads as TGTGCCAGCAGCCACATCGGGACTTCCCAAGAGACCCAGTACTTC.

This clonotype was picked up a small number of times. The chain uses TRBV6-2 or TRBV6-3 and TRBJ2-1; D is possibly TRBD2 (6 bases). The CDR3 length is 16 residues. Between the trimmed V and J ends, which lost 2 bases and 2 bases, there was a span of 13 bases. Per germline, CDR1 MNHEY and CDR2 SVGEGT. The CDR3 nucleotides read TGTGCCAGCAGTTACCCCGGGAGCCCTACCTACAATGAGCAGTTCTTC. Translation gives CASSYPGSPTYNEQFF.

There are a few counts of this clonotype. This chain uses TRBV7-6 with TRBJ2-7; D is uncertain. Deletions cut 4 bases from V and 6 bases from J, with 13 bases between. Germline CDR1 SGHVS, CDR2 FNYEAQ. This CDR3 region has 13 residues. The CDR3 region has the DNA TGTGCCAGCAGCTCCCGCCTAGTATCCGAGCAGTACTTC. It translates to CASSSRLVSEQYF.

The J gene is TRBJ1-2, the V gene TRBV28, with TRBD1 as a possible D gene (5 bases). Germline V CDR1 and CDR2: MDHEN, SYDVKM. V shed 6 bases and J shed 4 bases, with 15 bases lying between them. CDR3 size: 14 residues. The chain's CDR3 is CASSWGAGTYGYTF. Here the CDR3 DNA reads TGTGCCAGCAGCTGGGGCGCAGGAACCTATGGCTACACCTTC.

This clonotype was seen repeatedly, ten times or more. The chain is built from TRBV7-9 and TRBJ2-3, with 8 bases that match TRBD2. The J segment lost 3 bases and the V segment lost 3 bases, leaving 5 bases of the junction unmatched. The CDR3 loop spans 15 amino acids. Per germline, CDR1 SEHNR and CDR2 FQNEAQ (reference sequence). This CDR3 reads CASSFRPGGTDTQYF. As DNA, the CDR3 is TGTGCCAGCAGCTTTAGGCCGGGGGGGACAGATACGCAGTATTTT.

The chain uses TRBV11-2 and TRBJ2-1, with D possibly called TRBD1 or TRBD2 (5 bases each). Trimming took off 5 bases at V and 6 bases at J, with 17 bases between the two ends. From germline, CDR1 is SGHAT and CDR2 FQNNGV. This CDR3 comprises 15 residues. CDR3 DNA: TGTGCCAGCAGCAGCCTTGGGACCTACACCAATGAGCAGTTCTTC. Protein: CASSSLGTYTNEQFF. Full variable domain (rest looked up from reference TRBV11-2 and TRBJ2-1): EAGVAQSPRYKIIEKRQSVAFWCNPISGHATLYWYQQILGQGPKLLIQFQNNGVVDDSQLPKDRFSAERLKGVDSTLKIQPAKLEDSAVYLCASSSLGTYTNEQFFGPGTRLTVL.

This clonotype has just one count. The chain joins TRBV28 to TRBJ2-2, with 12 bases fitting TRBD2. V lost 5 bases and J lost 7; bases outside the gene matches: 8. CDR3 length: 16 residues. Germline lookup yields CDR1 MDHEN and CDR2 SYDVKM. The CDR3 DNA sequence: TGTGCCAGCAGTGTACTAGCGGGAGGAGGGGTCGGGGAGCTGTTTTTT. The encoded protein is CASSVLAGGGVGELFF.

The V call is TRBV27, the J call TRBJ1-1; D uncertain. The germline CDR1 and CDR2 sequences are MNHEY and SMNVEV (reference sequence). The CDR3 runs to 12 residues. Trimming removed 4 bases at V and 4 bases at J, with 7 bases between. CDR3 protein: CASSSLGTEAFF. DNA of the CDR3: TGTGCCAGCAGTTCCTTGGGCACTGAAGCTTTCTTT.

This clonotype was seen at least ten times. CDR3 in DNA: TGTGCCAGTAGTATCTCGGCCAGCAACAATCAGCCCCAGCATTTT. Translated: CASSISASNNQPQHF. J is TRBJ1-5 and V is TRBV19; unclear D gene. Germline loops: CDR1 LNHDA, CDR2 SQIVND (reference sequence). The CDR3 length is 15 residues. Trimming took 3 bases from V and 3 from J, leaving 12 bases between them.

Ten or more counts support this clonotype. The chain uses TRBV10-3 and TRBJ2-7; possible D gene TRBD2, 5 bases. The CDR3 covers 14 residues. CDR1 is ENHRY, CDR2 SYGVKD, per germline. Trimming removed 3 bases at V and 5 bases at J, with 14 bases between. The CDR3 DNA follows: TGTGCCATCAGTGAAAGGGTCGGGGAGAACGAGCAGTACTTC. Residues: CAISERVGENEQYF.

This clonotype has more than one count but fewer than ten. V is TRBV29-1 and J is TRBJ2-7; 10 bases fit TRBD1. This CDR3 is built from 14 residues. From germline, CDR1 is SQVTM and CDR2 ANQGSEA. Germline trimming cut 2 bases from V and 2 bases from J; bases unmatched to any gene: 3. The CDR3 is CSVEPGQGPYEQYF. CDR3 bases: TGCAGCGTTGAACCGGGACAGGGGCCCTACGAGCAGTACTTC.

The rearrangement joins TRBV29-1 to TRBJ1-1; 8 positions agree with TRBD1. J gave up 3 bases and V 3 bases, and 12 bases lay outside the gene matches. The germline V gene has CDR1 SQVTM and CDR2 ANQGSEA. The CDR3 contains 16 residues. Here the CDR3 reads CSVDPLQGAADTEAFF. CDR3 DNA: TGCAGCGTTGATCCCCTGCAGGGGGCGGCGGACACTGAAGCTTTCTTT.

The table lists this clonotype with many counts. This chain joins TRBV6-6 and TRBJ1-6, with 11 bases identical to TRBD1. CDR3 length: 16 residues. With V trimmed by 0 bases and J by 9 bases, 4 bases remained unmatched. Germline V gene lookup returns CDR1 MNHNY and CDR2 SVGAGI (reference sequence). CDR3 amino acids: CASSYSGQGDSSPLHF. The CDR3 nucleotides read TGTGCCAGCAGTTACTCGGGACAGGGGGATAGTTCACCCCTCCACTTT.

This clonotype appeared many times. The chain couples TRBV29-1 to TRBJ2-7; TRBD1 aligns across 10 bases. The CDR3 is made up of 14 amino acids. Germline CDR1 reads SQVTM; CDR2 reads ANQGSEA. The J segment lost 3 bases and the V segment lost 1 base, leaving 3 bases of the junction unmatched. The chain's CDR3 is CSVEGDRGIYEQYF. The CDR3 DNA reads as TGCAGCGTTGAAGGGGACAGGGGAATCTACGAGCAGTACTTC.

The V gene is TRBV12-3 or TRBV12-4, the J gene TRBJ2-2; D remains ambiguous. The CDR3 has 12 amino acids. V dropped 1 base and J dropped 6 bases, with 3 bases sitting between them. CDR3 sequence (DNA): TGTGCCAGCAGTTTAGAAGCCGGGGAGCTGTTTTTT. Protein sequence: CASSLEAGELFF.

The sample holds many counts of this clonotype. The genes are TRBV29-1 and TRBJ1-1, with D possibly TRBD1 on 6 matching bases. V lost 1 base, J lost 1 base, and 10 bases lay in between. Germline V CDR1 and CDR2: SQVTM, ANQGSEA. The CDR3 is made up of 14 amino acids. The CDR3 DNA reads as TGCAGCGTTGAAGTGGGGGCTAGGAACACTGAAGCTTTCTTT. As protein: CSVEVGARNTEAFF.

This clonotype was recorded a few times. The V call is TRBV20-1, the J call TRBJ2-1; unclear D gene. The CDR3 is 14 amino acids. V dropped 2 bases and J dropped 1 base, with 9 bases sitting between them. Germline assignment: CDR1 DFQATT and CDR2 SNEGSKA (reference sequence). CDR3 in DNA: TGCAGTGCTAGACGCCCCGTTTCCTACAATGAGCAGTTCTTC. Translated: CSARRPVSYNEQFF.

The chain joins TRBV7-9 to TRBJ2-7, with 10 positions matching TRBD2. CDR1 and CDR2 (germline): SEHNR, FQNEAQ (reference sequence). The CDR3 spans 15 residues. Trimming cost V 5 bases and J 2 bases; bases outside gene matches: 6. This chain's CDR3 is CASSPGTSETYEQYF. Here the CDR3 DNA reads TGTGCCAGCAGCCCTGGGACTAGCGAGACCTACGAGCAGTACTTC.

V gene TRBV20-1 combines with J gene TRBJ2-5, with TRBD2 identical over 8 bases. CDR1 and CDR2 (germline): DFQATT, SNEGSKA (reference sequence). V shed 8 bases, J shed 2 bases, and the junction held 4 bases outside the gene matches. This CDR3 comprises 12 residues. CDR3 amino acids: CSPGGGQETQYF. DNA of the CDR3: TGCAGTCCGGGAGGGGGGCAAGAGACCCAGTACTTC.

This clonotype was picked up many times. The CDR3 loop is CASSQEGDLSYNEQFF. CDR3 in DNA: TGCGCCAGCAGCCAAGAAGGGGACTTATCCTACAATGAGCAGTTCTTC. The rearrangement uses TRBV4-3 and TRBJ2-1; a possible D gene is TRBD2 (6 bases). The CDR3 has 16 amino acids. Trimming left V 0 bases short and J 1 base short, with 10 bases between. CDR1 and CDR2 (germline): LGHNA, YSLEER.

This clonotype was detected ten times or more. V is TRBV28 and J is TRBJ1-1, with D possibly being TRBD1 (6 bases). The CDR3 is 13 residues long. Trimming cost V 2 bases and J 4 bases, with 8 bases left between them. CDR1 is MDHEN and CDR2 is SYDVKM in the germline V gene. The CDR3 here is CASSLTGSTEAFF. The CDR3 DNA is TGTGCCAGCAGTTTAACAGGGAGCACTGAAGCTTTCTTT.

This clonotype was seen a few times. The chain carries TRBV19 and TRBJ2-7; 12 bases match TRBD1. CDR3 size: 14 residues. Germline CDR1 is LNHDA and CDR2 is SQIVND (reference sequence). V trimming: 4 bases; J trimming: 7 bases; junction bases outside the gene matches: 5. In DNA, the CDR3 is TGTGCCAGTAGTACCGGGACAGGGGGCCGTGAGCAGTACTTC. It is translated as CASSTGTGGREQYF.

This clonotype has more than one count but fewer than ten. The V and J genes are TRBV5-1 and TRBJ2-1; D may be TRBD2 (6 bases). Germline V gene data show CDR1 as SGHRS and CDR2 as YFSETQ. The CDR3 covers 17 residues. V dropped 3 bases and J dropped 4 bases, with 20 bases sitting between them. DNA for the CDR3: TGCGCCAGCAGCTGGATCGCGAGCGGGTTGTTTTACAATGAGCAGTTCTTC. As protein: CASSWIASGLFYNEQFF.